The 22 T cell receptor beta chains in this list originate from one sample, sequenced in a study of cytomegalovirus exposure and HLA in healthy donors (dated by TCRdb to between 2016 and 2019). Receptors were amplified or captured by the immunoSEQ multiplex PCR assay. The multiplex PCR relied on a mix of 60 forward primers for TCR Vbeta segments and 13 reverse primers for TCR Jbeta segments. Imported from immuneACCESS, the table was reduced by TCRdb to in-frame sequences with V and J called. These copies leave out some clones; in studies compared against another copy, an unresolved V gene accounts for under half, and the cause of the remainder is not known. The sample table shows approximately 120,000 clones, and about 80% are seen once. In total, the top ten clones hold nearly 9.5% of the sample. The sequenced material came from PBMCs. The receptors were gathered from a woman aged 45-65 years in good health and CMV-seropositive.

CDR3 region: CASSIQGAETQYF. DNA of the CDR3: TGTGCCAGTAGTATACAGGGCGCGGAGACCCAGTACTTC. The chain carries TRBV19 and TRBJ2-5; a weak D match, TRBD1 (5 bases). The CDR3 is 13 amino acids. The germline V gene encodes CDR1 LNHDA and CDR2 SQIVND (reference sequence). The germline V and J ends were trimmed by 2 bases and 5 bases, with 9 bases remaining between them.

The chain links TRBV5-1 to TRBJ2-7, with 10 nucleotides matching TRBD1. From germline, CDR1 is SGHRS and CDR2 YFSETQ. The CDR3 is 19 amino acids. With 0 bases clipped from V and 1 base from J, the junction kept 13 bases outside the gene matches. CDR3 DNA sequence: TGCGCCAGCAGCTTGGTGTTTGGGGACAGGGGCCATAGGTCCTACGAGCAGTACTTC. The encoded protein is CASSLVFGDRGHRSYEQYF.

The rearrangement links TRBV7-3 to TRBJ2-3; tentative D call: TRBD2 (6 bases). Trimming cost V 4 bases and J 0 bases, with 8 bases left between them. Germline V lookup: CDR1 SGHTA, CDR2 FQGTGA. This CDR3 is 14 amino acids long. CDR3 DNA: TGTGCCAGCAGCTCAGGGACTAGCACAGATACGCAGTATTTT. Translating gives CASSSGTSTDTQYF.

The chain carries TRBV10-3 and TRBJ1-2; no firm D call. Trimming took off 2 bases at V and 0 bases at J, with 10 bases between the two ends. Germline V lookup: CDR1 ENHRY, CDR2 SYGVKD. The CDR3 sequence is 15 residues long. CDR3 DNA: TGTGCCATCAGTGAGAACCGACTCACTAACTATGGCTACACCTTC. Amino acid sequence: CAISENRLTNYGYTF.

V and J are TRBV15 and TRBJ1-5, with a tentative D call TRBD1 (5 bases). The germline V gene has CDR1 LNHNV and CDR2 YYDKDF (reference sequence). This CDR3 contains 16 residues. Deletions cut 0 bases from V and 5 bases from J, with 14 bases between. Here the CDR3 DNA reads TGTGCCACCAGCAGAGATCGCCAGGGCCTCTATCAGCCCCAGCATTTT. Translating it yields CATSRDRQGLYQPQHF. Looking up the rest from reference TRBV15 and TRBJ1-5 gives the full variable domain: DAMVIQNPRYQVTQFGKPVTLSCSQTLNHNVMYWYQQKSSQAPKLLFHYYDKDFNNEADTPDNFQSRRPNTSFCFLDIRSPGLGDTAMYLCATSRDRQGLYQPQHFGDGTRLSIL.

This chain uses TRBV5-1 with TRBJ2-3; the match to TRBD2 covers 10 bases. CDR3 length equals 16 residues. Germline CDR1 reads SGHRS; CDR2 reads YFSETQ. V shed 4 bases and J 6 bases; nucleotides not matched to a gene: 11. DNA of the CDR3: TGCGCCAGCAGCACCGGGCTAGCGGGAGTATGGGATACGCAGTATTTT. Translation: CASSTGLAGVWDTQYF.

This clone was seen once. The rearrangement links TRBV7-3 to TRBJ2-1; TRBD2 agrees at 16 bases. The trim removed 5 bases at V and 7 bases at J, leaving 5 bases unmatched. CDR1 SGHTA and CDR2 FQGTGA come from the germline V gene. This CDR3 region has 16 residues. The CDR3 is CASSLGLAGGPNEQFF. For the CDR3, the DNA is TGTGCCAGCAGCCTGGGACTAGCGGGGGGGCCGAATGAGCAGTTCTTC.

This sequence joins TRBV7-8 and TRBJ2-7, with 9 bases matching TRBD1. Germline CDR1 reads SGHVS; CDR2 reads FQNEAQ. The CDR3 length is 14 residues. J gave up 3 bases and V 3 bases, and 3 bases lay outside the gene matches. CDR3 region: CASSFGTGIYEQYF. DNA of the CDR3: TGTGCCAGCAGCTTTGGGACAGGGATCTACGAGCAGTACTTC. Together with reference TRBV7-8 and TRBJ2-7, the CDR3 gives the full variable domain: GAGVSQSPRYKVAKRGQDVALRCDPISGHVSLFWYQQALGQGPEFLTYFQNEAQLDKSGLPSDRFFAERPEGSVSTLKIQRTQQEDSAVYLCASSFGTGIYEQYFGPGTRLTVT.

Only a few counts were recorded for this clone. This CDR3 reads CASSSGQQETQYF. The CDR3 DNA is TGTGCCAGCAGCTCGGGACAGCAAGAGACCCAGTACTTC. The chain couples TRBV7-3 to TRBJ2-5, with 7 positions matching TRBD1. CDR1 SGHTA and CDR2 FQGTGA come from the germline V gene. CDR3 length: 13 amino acids. Trimming took 4 bases from V and 2 from J; bases not matched to a gene: 1. Combining the CDR3 with reference TRBV7-3 and TRBJ2-5 gives the whole variable domain GAGVSQTPSNKVTEKGKYVELRCDPISGHTALYWYRQSLGQGPEFLIYFQGTGAADDSGLPNDRFFAVRPEGSVSTLKIQRTERGDSAVYLCASSSGQQETQYFGPGTRLLVL.

This clone was observed a few times. The chain links TRBV4-2 to TRBJ2-1; weak D call: TRBD2 (5 bases). Trimming left V 1 base short and J 2 bases short, with 6 bases between. The CDR3 extends over 14 amino acids. CDR1 LGHNA and CDR2 YNFKEQ come from the germline V gene. CDR3 coding DNA: TGTGCCAGCAGCCAAGCCGGGGCCTACAATGAGCAGTTCTTC. Protein: CASSQAGAYNEQFF.

The chain employs TRBV11-1 and TRBJ2-1; D may be TRBD2 (5 bases). Trimming pared 3 bases from V and 11 bases from J, leaving 11 bases between. This CDR3 spans 12 amino acids. Germline CDR1 and CDR2: SGHAT and FQDESV (reference sequence). This chain's CDR3 is CASSLGALQQFF. The CDR3 bases are TGTGCCAGCAGCTTGGGAGCGTTACAGCAGTTCTTC.

This clone has just one count. The chain joins TRBV7-9 to TRBJ1-5, with 9 bases aligning to TRBD1. This CDR3 has 15 residues. In germline, CDR1 is SEHNR, CDR2 FQNEAQ (reference sequence). Trimming at V came to 5 bases and at J to 6 bases, leaving 8 bases not matched to a gene. The CDR3 DNA follows: TGTGCCAGCAGCCCCGGGACAGGGATGATTCAGCCCCAGCATTTT. Protein sequence: CASSPGTGMIQPQHF. Full variable domain (outside the CDR3, taken from reference TRBV7-9 and TRBJ1-5): DTGVSQNPRHKITKRGQNVTFRCDPISEHNRLYWYRQTLGQGPEFLTYFQNEAQLEKSRLLSDRFSAERPKGSFSTLEIQRTEQGDSAMYLCASSPGTGMIQPQHFGDGTRLSIL.

The chain links TRBV20-1 to TRBJ1-2; 8 positions match TRBD1. Germline-derived CDR1 and CDR2 are DFQATT and SNEGSKA (reference sequence). V lost 8 bases to trimming and J lost 2 bases; unmatched junction nucleotides: 1. This CDR3 spans 11 amino acids. The CDR3 DNA reads as TGCAGTCAGGGGGCAAACTATGGCTACACCTTC. Residues: CSQGANYGYTF.

This clone was seen a few times. This chain joins TRBV6-6 and TRBJ1-1; unclear D gene. Trimming removed 8 bases from V and 5 bases from J, with 9 bases in between. The V gene's germline CDR1 is MNHNY and CDR2 SVGAGI (reference sequence). The CDR3 is 11 amino acids. CDR3 in DNA: TGTGCCAGCGGAGCATGGACTGAAGCTTTCTTT. It is translated as CASGAWTEAFF.

V and J are TRBV9 and TRBJ1-5; TRBD1 might be the D (6 bases). There are 17 residues in the CDR3. Germline values: CDR1 SGDLS, CDR2 YYNGEE. Trimming pared 0 bases from V and 0 bases from J, leaving 13 bases between. CDR3 amino acids: CASSVEWTDNSNQPQHF. The CDR3 region has the DNA TGTGCCAGCAGCGTAGAGTGGACAGACAATAGCAATCAGCCCCAGCATTTT. Complete variable domain (other parts from reference TRBV9 and TRBJ1-5): DSGVTQTPKHLITATGQRVTLRCSPRSGDLSVYWYQQSLDQGLQFLIQYYNGEERAKGNILERFSAQQFPDLHSELNLSSLELGDSALYFCASSVEWTDNSNQPQHFGDGTRLSIL.

The V and J genes are TRBV29-1 and TRBJ2-1; 7 nucleotides align to TRBD1. J was trimmed by 4 bases and V by 2 bases; bases with no gene match: 8. The CDR3 loop spans 15 amino acids. The germline gives CDR1 SQVTM, CDR2 ANQGSEA. CDR3 sequence: CSVETMGQLYNEQFF. The CDR3 DNA is TGCAGCGTTGAAACAATGGGACAGCTTTACAATGAGCAGTTCTTC.

This rearrangement joins TRBV5-5 to TRBJ1-2, with 7 bases that match TRBD1. With 5 bases clipped from V and 4 bases from J, the junction kept 14 bases outside the gene matches. The CDR3 is 16 residues long. Germline CDR1 SGHKS, CDR2 YYEKEE (reference sequence). The CDR3 reads CASSYRQGSAGYGYTF. The CDR3 region has the DNA TGTGCCAGCAGTTACCGACAGGGATCAGCGGGCTATGGCTACACCTTC.

V usage is TRBV9 and J usage is TRBJ1-2; 8 bases line up with TRBD1. The CDR3 contains 15 residues. Looked up from germline, CDR1 is SGDLS and CDR2 is YYNGEE. The V segment lost 0 bases and the J segment 5 bases; nucleotides outside the gene matches: 6. CDR3 sequence (DNA): TGTGCCAGCAGCGTAGGTACAGGGGGTTTTTATGGCTACACCTTC. Protein product: CASSVGTGGFYGYTF.

The rearrangement links TRBV30 to TRBJ1-5, with 10 bases that match TRBD1. The germline gives CDR1 GTSNPN, CDR2 SVGIG (reference sequence). The CDR3 has 15 amino acids. V lost 2 bases and J lost 6; bases outside the gene matches: 7. The CDR3 reads CAWSLSGQGGQPQHF. The CDR3 DNA reads TGTGCCTGGAGTTTATCCGGACAGGGGGGTCAGCCCCAGCATTTT.

The chain has TRBV11-3 and TRBJ2-7; 8 bases are shared with TRBD1. This CDR3 spans 16 amino acids. The germline V gene has CDR1 SGHNT and CDR2 YENEEA. The V gene end was trimmed by 3 bases and the J gene end by 3 bases; junction bases not matched to a gene: 10. The CDR3 spells CASSFYGQGGYYEQYF. The CDR3 DNA follows: TGTGCCAGCAGCTTTTACGGACAGGGTGGTTACTACGAGCAGTACTTC.

The V gene is TRBV5-1, the J gene TRBJ2-5; D remains unclear. The CDR3 is 13 residues long. Germline assignment: CDR1 SGHRS and CDR2 YFSETQ. Trimming pared 6 bases from V and 4 bases from J, leaving 13 bases between. CDR3 loop: CASTLLVGETQYF. CDR3 sequence (DNA): TGCGCCAGCACCCTTTTGGTCGGAGAGACCCAGTACTTC.

The chain joins TRBV11-1 to TRBJ2-1; the match to TRBD2 covers 16 bases. Germline CDR1 and CDR2: SGHAT and FQDESV (reference sequence). The length of the CDR3 is 18 residues. Germline trimming cut 4 bases from V and 6 bases from J; bases unmatched to any gene: 9. The CDR3 region has the DNA TGTGCCAGCAGCTCGGGACTAGCGGGGGGGTATCACATCAATGAGCAGTTCTTC. Its translation: CASSSGLAGGYHINEQFF.